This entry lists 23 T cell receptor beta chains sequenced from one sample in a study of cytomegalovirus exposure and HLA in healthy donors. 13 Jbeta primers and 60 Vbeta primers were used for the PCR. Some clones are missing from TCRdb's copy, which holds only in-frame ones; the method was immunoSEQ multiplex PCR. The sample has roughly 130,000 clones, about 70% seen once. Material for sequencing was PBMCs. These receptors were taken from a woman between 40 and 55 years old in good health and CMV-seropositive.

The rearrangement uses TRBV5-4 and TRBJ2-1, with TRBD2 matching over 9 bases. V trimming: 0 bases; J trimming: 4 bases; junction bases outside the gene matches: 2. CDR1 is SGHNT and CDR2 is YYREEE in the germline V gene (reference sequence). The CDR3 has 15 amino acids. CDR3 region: CASSLGGGAYNEQFF. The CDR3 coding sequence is TGTGCCAGCAGCTTGGGCGGGGGGGCTTACAATGAGCAGTTCTTC.

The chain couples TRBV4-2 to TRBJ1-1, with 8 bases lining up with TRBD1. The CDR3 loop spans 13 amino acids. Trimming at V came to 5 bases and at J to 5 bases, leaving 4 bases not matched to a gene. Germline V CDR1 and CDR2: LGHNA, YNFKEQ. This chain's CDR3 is CASSKQGGTEAFF. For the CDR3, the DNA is TGTGCCAGCAGCAAACAGGGGGGGACTGAAGCTTTCTTT.

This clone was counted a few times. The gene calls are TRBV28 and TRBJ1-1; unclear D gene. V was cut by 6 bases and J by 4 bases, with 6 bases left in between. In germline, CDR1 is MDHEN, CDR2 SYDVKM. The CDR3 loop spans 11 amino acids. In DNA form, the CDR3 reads TGTGCCAGCAGCAGACTCACTGAAGCTTTCTTT. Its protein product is CASSRLTEAFF.

In DNA, the CDR3 is TGTGCCAGCAGTTCGCGAATCCAGGGTTCCTATAATTCACCCCTCCACTTT. Translating gives CASSSRIQGSYNSPLHF. The rearrangement uses TRBV27 and TRBJ1-6; tentative D call: TRBD1 (5 bases). The CDR3 is 17 residues long. Germline lookup yields CDR1 MNHEY and CDR2 SMNVEV (reference sequence). V lost 4 bases to trimming and J lost 1 base, with 14 bases between them.

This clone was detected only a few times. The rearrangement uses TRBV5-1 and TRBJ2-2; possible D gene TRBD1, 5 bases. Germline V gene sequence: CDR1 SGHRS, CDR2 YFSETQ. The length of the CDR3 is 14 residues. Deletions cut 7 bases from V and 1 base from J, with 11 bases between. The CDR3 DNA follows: TGCGCCAGCGGCCCCGGACAGAACACCGGGGAGCTGTTTTTT. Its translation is CASGPGQNTGELFF.

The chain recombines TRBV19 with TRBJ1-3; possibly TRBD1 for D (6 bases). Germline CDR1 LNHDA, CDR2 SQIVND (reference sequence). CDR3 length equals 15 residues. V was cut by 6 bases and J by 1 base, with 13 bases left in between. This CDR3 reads CASRAGTLSGNTIYF. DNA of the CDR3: TGTGCCAGTAGAGCCGGGACACTTTCTGGAAACACCATATATTTT.

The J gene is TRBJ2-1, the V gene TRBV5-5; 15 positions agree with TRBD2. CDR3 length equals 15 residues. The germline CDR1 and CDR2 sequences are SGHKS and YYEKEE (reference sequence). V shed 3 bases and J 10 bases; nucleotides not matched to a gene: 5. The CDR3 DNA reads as TGTGCCAGCAGCTCAGCGGGACTAGCGGGAGGAGAGCAGTTCTTC. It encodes CASSSAGLAGGEQFF. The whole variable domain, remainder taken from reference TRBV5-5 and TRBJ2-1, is DAGVTQSPTHLIKTRGQQVTLRCSPISGHKSVSWYQQVLGQGPQFIFQYYEKEERGRGNFPDRFSARQFPNYSSELNVNALLLGDSALYLCASSSAGLAGGEQFFGPGTRLTVL.

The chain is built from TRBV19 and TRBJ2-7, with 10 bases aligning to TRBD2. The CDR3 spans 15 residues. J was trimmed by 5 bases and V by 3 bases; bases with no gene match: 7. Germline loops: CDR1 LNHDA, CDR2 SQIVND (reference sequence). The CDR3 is CASSIGLAGDHEQYF. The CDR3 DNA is TGTGCCAGTAGTATCGGGCTAGCGGGAGACCACGAGCAGTACTTC. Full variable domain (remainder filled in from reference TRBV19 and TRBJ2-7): DGGITQSPKYLFRKEGQNVTLSCEQNLNHDAMYWYRQDPGQGLRLIYYSQIVNDFQKGDIAEGYSVSREKKESFPLTVTSAQKNPTAFYLCASSIGLAGDHEQYFGPGTRLTVT.

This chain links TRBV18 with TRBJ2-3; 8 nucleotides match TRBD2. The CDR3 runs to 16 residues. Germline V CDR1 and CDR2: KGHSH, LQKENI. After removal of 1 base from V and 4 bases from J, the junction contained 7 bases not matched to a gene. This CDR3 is CASSPRERGTADTQYF. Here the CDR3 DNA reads TGTGCCAGCTCACCACGAGAGCGGGGGACCGCAGATACGCAGTATTTT.

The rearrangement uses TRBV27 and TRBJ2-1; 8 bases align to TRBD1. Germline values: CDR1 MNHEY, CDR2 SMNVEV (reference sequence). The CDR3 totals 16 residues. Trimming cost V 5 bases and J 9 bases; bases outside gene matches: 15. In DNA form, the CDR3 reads TGTGCCAGCAGTCACCCGGGGCAGGGGGCAGTGAGTGAGCAGTTCTTC. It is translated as CASSHPGQGAVSEQFF.

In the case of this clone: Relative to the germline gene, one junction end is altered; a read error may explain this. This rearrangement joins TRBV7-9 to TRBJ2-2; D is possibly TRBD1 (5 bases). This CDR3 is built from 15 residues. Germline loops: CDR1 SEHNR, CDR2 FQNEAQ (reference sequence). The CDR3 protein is CSSSLTGAGTGELFF. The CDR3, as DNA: TGTTCCAGCAGCTTAACTGGGGCTGGGACCGGGGAGCTGTTTTTT.

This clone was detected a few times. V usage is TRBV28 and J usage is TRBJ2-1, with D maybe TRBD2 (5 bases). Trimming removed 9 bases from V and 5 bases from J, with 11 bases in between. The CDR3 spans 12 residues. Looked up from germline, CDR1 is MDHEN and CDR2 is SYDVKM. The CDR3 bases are TGTGCCAGTCGGACTTCCCACAATGAGCAGTTCTTC. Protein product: CASRTSHNEQFF.

Here the CDR3 DNA reads TGTGCCAGCAGCAAAGACAGGGGGCCGGTTCAGCCCCAGCATTTT. This translates into CASSKDRGPVQPQHF. V and J are TRBV7-2 and TRBJ1-5; TRBD1 agrees at 10 bases. The CDR3 covers 15 residues. V was clipped by 5 bases and J by 6 bases; unmatched bases: 7. Germline-derived CDR1 and CDR2 are SGHTA and FQGNSA.

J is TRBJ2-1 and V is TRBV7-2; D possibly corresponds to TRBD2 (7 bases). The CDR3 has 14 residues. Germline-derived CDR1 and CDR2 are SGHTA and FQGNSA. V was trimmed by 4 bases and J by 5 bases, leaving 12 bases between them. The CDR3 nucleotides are TGTGCCAGCAGCTGGGGGGGGCAAAACAATGAGCAGTTCTTC. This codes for CASSWGGQNNEQFF.

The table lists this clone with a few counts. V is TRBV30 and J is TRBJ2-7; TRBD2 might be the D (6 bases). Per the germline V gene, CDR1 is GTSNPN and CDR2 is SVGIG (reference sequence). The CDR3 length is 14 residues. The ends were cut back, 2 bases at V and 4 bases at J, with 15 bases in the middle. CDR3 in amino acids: CAWSMGGRPYEQYF. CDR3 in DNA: TGTGCCTGGAGTATGGGGGGACGGCCTTACGAGCAGTACTTC.

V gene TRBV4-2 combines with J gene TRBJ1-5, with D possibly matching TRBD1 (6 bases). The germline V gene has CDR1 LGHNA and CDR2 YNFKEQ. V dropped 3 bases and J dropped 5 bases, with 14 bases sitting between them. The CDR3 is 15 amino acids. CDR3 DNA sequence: TGTGCCAGCAGCCAGTCCGGGACACCTGATCAGCCCCAGCATTTT. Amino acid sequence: CASSQSGTPDQPQHF.

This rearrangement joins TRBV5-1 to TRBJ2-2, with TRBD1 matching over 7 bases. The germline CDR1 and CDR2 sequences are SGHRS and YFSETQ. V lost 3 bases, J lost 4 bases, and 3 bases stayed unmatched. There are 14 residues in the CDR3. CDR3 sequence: CASSWRQGTGELFF. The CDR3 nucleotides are TGCGCCAGCAGCTGGCGACAGGGCACCGGGGAGCTGTTTTTT.

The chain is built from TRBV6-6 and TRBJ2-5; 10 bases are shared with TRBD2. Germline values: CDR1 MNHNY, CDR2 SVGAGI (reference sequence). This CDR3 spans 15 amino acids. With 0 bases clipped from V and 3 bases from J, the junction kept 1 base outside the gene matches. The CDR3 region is CASSYSAGGKETQYF. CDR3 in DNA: TGTGCCAGCAGTTACTCAGCGGGAGGGAAAGAGACCCAGTACTTC.

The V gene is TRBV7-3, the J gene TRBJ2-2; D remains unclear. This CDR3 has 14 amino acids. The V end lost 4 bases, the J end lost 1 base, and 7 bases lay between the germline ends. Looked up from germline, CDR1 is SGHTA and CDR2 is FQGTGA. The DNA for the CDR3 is TGTGCCAGCAGCTCCAAGCTGAACACCGGGGAGCTGTTTTTT. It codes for CASSSKLNTGELFF.

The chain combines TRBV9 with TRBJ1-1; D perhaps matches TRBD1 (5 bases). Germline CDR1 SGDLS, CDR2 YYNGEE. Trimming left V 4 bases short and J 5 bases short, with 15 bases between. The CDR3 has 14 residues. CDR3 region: CASSLIGEGTEAFF. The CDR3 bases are TGTGCCAGCAGCCTGATCGGGGAGGGGACTGAAGCTTTCTTT. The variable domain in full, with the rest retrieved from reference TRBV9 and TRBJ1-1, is DSGVTQTPKHLITATGQRVTLRCSPRSGDLSVYWYQQSLDQGLQFLIQYYNGEERAKGNILERFSAQQFPDLHSELNLSSLELGDSALYFCASSLIGEGTEAFFGQGTRLTVV.

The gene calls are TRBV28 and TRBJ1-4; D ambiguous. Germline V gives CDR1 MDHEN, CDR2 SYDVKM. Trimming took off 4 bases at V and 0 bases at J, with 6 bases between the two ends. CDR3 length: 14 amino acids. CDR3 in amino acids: CASSSSATNEKLFF. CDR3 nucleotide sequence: TGTGCCAGCAGTTCGAGTGCAACTAATGAAAAACTGTTTTTT.

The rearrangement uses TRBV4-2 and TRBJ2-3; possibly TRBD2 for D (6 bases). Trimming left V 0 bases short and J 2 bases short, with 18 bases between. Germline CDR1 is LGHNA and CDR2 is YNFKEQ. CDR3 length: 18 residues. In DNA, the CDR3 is TGTGCCAGCAGCCAAGATCGGGTTGTGGGACTCACCACAGATACGCAGTATTTT. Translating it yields CASSQDRVVGLTTDTQYF.

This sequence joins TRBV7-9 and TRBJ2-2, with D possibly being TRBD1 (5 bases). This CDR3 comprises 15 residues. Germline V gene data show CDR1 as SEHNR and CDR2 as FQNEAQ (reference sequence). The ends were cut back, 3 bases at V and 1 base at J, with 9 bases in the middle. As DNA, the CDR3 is TGTGCCAGCAGCTTTAGAGACAGGAACACCGGGGAGCTGTTTTTT. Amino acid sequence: CASSFRDRNTGELFF.